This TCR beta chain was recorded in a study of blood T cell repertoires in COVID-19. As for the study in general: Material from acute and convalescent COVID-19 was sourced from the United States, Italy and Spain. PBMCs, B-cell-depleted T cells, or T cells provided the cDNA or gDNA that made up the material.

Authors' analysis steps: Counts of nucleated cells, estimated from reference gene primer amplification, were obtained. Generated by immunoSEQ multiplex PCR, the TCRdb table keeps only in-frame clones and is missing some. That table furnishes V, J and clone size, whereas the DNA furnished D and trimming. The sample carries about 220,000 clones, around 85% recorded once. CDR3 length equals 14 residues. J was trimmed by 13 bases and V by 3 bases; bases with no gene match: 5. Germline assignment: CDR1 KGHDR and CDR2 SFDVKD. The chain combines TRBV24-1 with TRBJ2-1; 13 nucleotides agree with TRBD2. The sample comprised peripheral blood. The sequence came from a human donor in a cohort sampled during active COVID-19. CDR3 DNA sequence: TGTGCCACCAGTGATCCGACTAGCGGGAGGCTTCAGTTCTTC. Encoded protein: CATSDPTSGRLQFF.